This TCR beta chain was recovered during a study of cytomegalovirus exposure and HLA in healthy donors. Study as a whole: The approximately 720 first-cohort repertoires and the 110 or so validation repertoires shared the same platform, a later analysis reported.

The CDR3 covers 15 residues. Germline V gene lookup returns CDR1 LNHDA and CDR2 SQIVND (reference sequence). Trimming left V 9 bases short and J 0 bases short, with 15 bases between. The approximately 120-subject validation cohort, separate from the approximately 670-subject first cohort, included the donors. Clones were sequenced by immunoSEQ multiplex PCR, and TCRdb holds only the in-frame ones, with some missing. In the table there are about 110,000 clones, about 90% of which are singletons. This clone was counted once. What it recognizes is unknown. Findings of the study overall: Generally TCR sequences proved uncommon, though certain public TCRs appeared in numerous donors.

The source of this sequence is a woman younger than 30 in good health and CMV-seronegative. The chain couples TRBV19 to TRBJ1-5; D might be TRBD1 (5 bases). Sequences were obtained from PBMCs. CDR3 bases: TGTGCCAGCACTGGAGGGGAATATAGCAATCAGCCCCAGCATTTT. The encoded protein is CASTGGEYSNQPQHF. Based on the CDR3 plus reference TRBV19 and TRBJ1-5, the full variable domain is DGGITQSPKYLFRKEGQNVTLSCEQNLNHDAMYWYRQDPGQGLRLIYYSQIVNDFQKGDIAEGYSVSREKKESFPLTVTSAQKNPTAFYLCASTGGEYSNQPQHFGDGTRLSIL.